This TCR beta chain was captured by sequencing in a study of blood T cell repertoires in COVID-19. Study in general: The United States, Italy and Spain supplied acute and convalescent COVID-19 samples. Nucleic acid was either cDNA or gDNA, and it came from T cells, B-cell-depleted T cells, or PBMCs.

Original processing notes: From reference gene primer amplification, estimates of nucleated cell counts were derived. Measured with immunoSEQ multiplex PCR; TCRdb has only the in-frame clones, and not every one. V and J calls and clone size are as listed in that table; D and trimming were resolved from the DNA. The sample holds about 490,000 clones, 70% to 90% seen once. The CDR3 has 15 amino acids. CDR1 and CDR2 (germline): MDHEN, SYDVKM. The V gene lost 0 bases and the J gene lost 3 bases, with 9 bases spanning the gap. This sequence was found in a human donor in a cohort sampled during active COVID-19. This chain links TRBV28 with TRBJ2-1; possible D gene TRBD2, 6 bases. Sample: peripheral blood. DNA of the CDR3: TGTGCCAGCAGTTTATGGAGTAGCGGCTACAATGAGCAGTTCTTC. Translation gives CASSLWSSGYNEQFF.